One and the same sample provided the 23 T cell receptor beta chains below, sequenced in a study of tissue T cells after allogeneic stem cell transplantation. Data came from immunoSEQ multiplex PCR; TCRdb stores just in-frame clones and leaves some out. The table records more than 6,500 clones, 56% of them present only once. The source was duodenum tissue, collected at autopsy. These TCRs come from an older female donor with lung cancer.

The chain employs TRBV14 and TRBJ1-2; 9 nucleotides align to TRBD1. The V gene end was trimmed by 1 base and the J gene end by 8 bases; junction bases not matched to a gene: 5. Germline-derived CDR1 and CDR2 are SGHDN and FVKESK. The CDR3 is 14 amino acids. The DNA of the CDR3 is TGTGCCAGCAGCCAAGTCAGACAGGGGGGCGGCTACACCTTC. This encodes CASSQVRQGGGYTF.

The V call is TRBV19, the J call TRBJ1-2; D is ambiguous. The V gene's germline CDR1 is LNHDA and CDR2 SQIVND (reference sequence). Trimming left V 5 bases short and J 4 bases short, with 8 bases between. This CDR3 has 12 residues. The CDR3 region has the DNA TGTGCCAGTAGTTCCAGTTCCTATGGCTACACCTTC. This encodes CASSSSSYGYTF.

The rearrangement uses TRBV14 and TRBJ1-6; 7 positions agree with TRBD1. Germline CDR1 SGHDN, CDR2 FVKESK. The CDR3 covers 14 residues. V was clipped by 4 bases and J by 10 bases; unmatched bases: 7. CDR3: CASSRTTGISPLHF. The CDR3 DNA follows: TGTGCCAGCAGCCGGACGACAGGGATCTCACCCCTCCACTTT.

The chain combines TRBV25-1 with TRBJ2-7; D unresolved. The CDR3 length is 10 residues. Germline assignment: CDR1 MGHDK and CDR2 SYGVNS. The V gene lost 8 bases and the J gene lost 2 bases, with 4 bases spanning the gap. The chain's CDR3 is CASGTYEQYF. The DNA for the CDR3 is TGTGCCAGCGGAACCTACGAGCAGTACTTC.

The chain combines TRBV6-2 or TRBV6-3 with TRBJ2-1; TRBD2 agrees at 13 bases. With 6 bases clipped from V and 7 bases from J, the junction kept 9 bases outside the gene matches. This CDR3 is built from 16 residues. Germline V gene sequence: CDR1 MNHEY, CDR2 SVGEGT. CDR3 DNA: TGTGCCAGCAGCGCCCGACTAGCGGGGGGTGGGAATGAGCAGTTCTTC. This codes for CASSARLAGGGNEQFF.

The gene calls are TRBV6-2 or TRBV6-3 and TRBJ2-5, with 10 bases that match TRBD2. The CDR3 is 17 residues long. Germline V gene lookup returns CDR1 MNHEY and CDR2 SVGEGT. The V gene end was trimmed by 4 bases and the J gene end by 1 base; junction bases not matched to a gene: 9. CDR3 DNA sequence: TGTGCCAGCAGTTCCTCCTGGGGACTAGCGAGCCAAGAGACCCAGTACTTC. This gives the protein CASSSSWGLASQETQYF.

By sample fraction, this clone is medium-sized (0.01 to 0.1%). The J gene is TRBJ1-4, the V gene TRBV18; D call uncertain. The CDR3 runs to 15 residues. CDR1 is KGHSH and CDR2 is LQKENI in the germline V gene. V dropped 4 bases and J dropped 1 base, with 10 bases sitting between them. In nucleotides, the CDR3 is TGTGCCAGCTCACAATCCCGGGAAACTAATGAAAAACTGTTTTTT. Its translation: CASSQSRETNEKLFF.

This chain connects TRBV6-8 to TRBJ2-7; 10 bases match TRBD2. The CDR3 loop spans 15 amino acids. V shed 2 bases and J 5 bases; nucleotides not matched to a gene: 6. The germline CDR1 and CDR2 sequences are MNHGY and SAAAGT. CDR3 nucleotides: TGTGCCAGCAGTTACGGGGCTAGCGGGAGCCACGAGCAGTACTTC. It translates to CASSYGASGSHEQYF.

This clone occurred a few times. The chain carries TRBV7-6 and TRBJ1-2, with 10 bases aligning to TRBD1. CDR3 length: 18 residues. V shed 1 base and J 2 bases; nucleotides not matched to a gene: 10. Germline V gene lookup returns CDR1 SGHVS and CDR2 FNYEAQ. CDR3 residues: CASSLVGQGMGRNYGYTF. CDR3 in DNA: TGTGCCAGCAGCTTAGTGGGACAGGGGATGGGTCGCAACTATGGCTACACCTTC.

This clone was seen a few times. The CDR3 coding sequence is TGTGCCAGTAATAGGGTCAATCAGCCCCAGCATTTT. This gives the protein CASNRVNQPQHF. This chain joins TRBV19 and TRBJ1-5; D is ambiguous. With 7 bases removed from V and 3 bases from J, the gap between germline ends came to 7 bases. The V gene's germline CDR1 is LNHDA and CDR2 SQIVND (reference sequence). This CDR3 comprises 12 residues.

A few counts support this clone. V is TRBV29-1 and J is TRBJ1-2, with D maybe TRBD1 (5 bases). Germline values: CDR1 SQVTM, CDR2 ANQGSEA. The CDR3 is made up of 12 amino acids. The germline V and J ends were trimmed by 7 bases and 5 bases, with 14 bases remaining between them. The CDR3, as DNA: TGCAGCGGGGGGACGGAGCTTTATGGCTACACCTTC. It specifies CSGGTELYGYTF.

The chain couples TRBV7-2 to TRBJ2-3, with 10 bases lining up with TRBD2. J was trimmed by 3 bases and V by 5 bases; bases with no gene match: 8. From germline, CDR1 is SGHTA and CDR2 FQGNSA. The CDR3 contains 16 residues. The CDR3 sequence: CASSPQRGGRTDTQYF. The CDR3 coding sequence is TGTGCCAGCAGCCCCCAGCGGGGGGGCCGGACAGATACGCAGTATTTT. Together with reference TRBV7-2 and TRBJ2-3, the CDR3 gives the full variable domain: GAGVSQSPSNKVTEKGKDVELRCDPISGHTALYWYRQSLGQGLEFLIYFQGNSAPDKSGLPSDRFSAERTGGSVSTLTIQRTQQEDSAVYLCASSPQRGGRTDTQYFGPGTRLTVL.

The gene calls are TRBV11-2 and TRBJ1-4; D is ambiguous. V dropped 4 bases and J dropped 8 bases, with 14 bases sitting between them. Germline V CDR1 and CDR2: SGHAT, FQNNGV. The CDR3 loop spans 14 amino acids. CDR3 coding DNA: TGTGCCAGCAGCTCCTGGGAAGGGCTCGAAAAACTGTTTTTT. This encodes CASSSWEGLEKLFF.

The chain employs TRBV6-2 or TRBV6-3 and TRBJ2-3; D remains ambiguous. CDR1 MNHEY and CDR2 SVGEGT come from the germline V gene. This CDR3 region has 15 residues. The ends were cut back, 2 bases at V and 3 bases at J, with 12 bases in the middle. The CDR3 is CASSYQVRRTDTQYF. Written as DNA, the CDR3 is TGTGCCAGCAGTTACCAAGTGCGTAGGACAGATACGCAGTATTTT.

This clone appeared a few times. The CDR3 loop is CASSASRVAGGYEQFF. DNA of the CDR3: TGTGCCAGCAGCGCCAGCCGGGTAGCGGGAGGTTATGAGCAGTTCTTC. The rearrangement joins TRBV7-2 to TRBJ2-1; 10 positions match TRBD2. CDR1 and CDR2 (germline): SGHTA, FQGNSA. V lost 5 bases, J lost 8 bases, and 12 bases stayed unmatched. The CDR3 covers 16 residues.

Only a few counts were recorded for this clone. The chain joins TRBV19 to TRBJ2-5, with 12 bases fitting TRBD2. Looked up from germline, CDR1 is LNHDA and CDR2 is SQIVND (reference sequence). Trimming removed 5 bases from V and 4 bases from J; junction bases left unmatched: 5. This CDR3 contains 15 residues. In DNA, the CDR3 is TGTGCCAGTAGTGAGCTAGCGGGGGGGCGAGAGACCCAGTACTTC. Encoded protein: CASSELAGGRETQYF.

The rearrangement joins TRBV24-1 to TRBJ2-3; D is perhaps TRBD1 (5 bases). The germline CDR1 and CDR2 sequences are KGHDR and SFDVKD. V was cut by 2 bases and J by 0 bases, with 11 bases left in between. The CDR3 runs to 16 residues. The CDR3 loop reads CATSDYRAGSTDTQYF. The DNA of the CDR3 is TGTGCCACCAGTGATTATAGGGCAGGGAGCACAGATACGCAGTATTTT.

This chain joins TRBV7-6 and TRBJ1-4, with D unresolved. Deletions cut 6 bases from V and 4 bases from J, with 6 bases between. This CDR3 spans 12 amino acids. Germline V gene data show CDR1 as SGHVS and CDR2 as FNYEAQ. The CDR3 sequence: CASSQFNEKLFF. CDR3 nucleotide sequence: TGTGCCAGCAGTCAATTTAATGAAAAACTGTTTTTT. The full variable domain, rest sourced from reference TRBV7-6 and TRBJ1-4, is GAGVSQSPRYKVTKRGQDVALRCDPISGHVSLYWYRQALGQGPEFLTYFNYEAQQDKSGLPNDRFSAERPEGSISTLTIQRTEQRDSAMYRCASSQFNEKLFFGSGTQLSVL.

V usage is TRBV24-1 and J usage is TRBJ2-1; D ambiguous. This CDR3 contains 11 residues. Trimming left V 5 bases short and J 13 bases short, with 11 bases between. Germline values: CDR1 KGHDR, CDR2 SFDVKD. The CDR3 nucleotides read TGTGCCACCAGTGTAGGGCAGATACAGTTCTTC. This translates into CATSVGQIQFF.

The V and J genes are TRBV7-4 and TRBJ1-4, with TRBD1 identical over 7 bases. CDR3 length: 18 amino acids. V lost 3 bases to trimming and J lost 5 bases; unmatched junction nucleotides: 15. From germline, CDR1 is SGHVT and CDR2 SQSDAQ. The CDR3, as DNA: TGTGCCAGCAGCTTGAAGACAGGGAAGCTTAGACCAAATGAAAAACTGTTTTTT. Its translation is CASSLKTGKLRPNEKLFF.

In this sample, this clone turned up once. DNA of the CDR3: TGTGCCAGCAGTTCTAGGACGGCCAAGGTCAATGAGCAGTTCTTC. It is translated as CASSSRTAKVNEQFF. This rearrangement joins TRBV27 to TRBJ2-1; unclear D gene. V lost 4 bases and J 6 bases, leaving 16 bases between the germline ends. This CDR3 has 15 amino acids. CDR1 and CDR2 (germline): MNHEY, SMNVEV (reference sequence).

The chain carries TRBV25-1 and TRBJ2-3, with 13 bases aligning to TRBD2. CDR1 MGHDK and CDR2 SYGVNS come from the germline V gene. V shed 5 bases and J 5 bases; nucleotides not matched to a gene: 7. The CDR3 totals 16 residues. CDR3 in DNA: TGTGCCAGCAGTCCACTAGCGGGGGGGCCAAGAGATACGCAGTATTTT. Translating gives CASSPLAGGPRDTQYF.

The chain recombines TRBV5-1 with TRBJ2-5, with 12 bases fitting TRBD2. Germline CDR1 SGHRS, CDR2 YFSETQ. The trim removed 4 bases at V and 3 bases at J, leaving 7 bases unmatched. CDR3 length: 16 residues. The CDR3 region has the DNA TGCGCCAGCAGCACCGTGACTAGCGGGAGAGAAGAGACCCAGTACTTC. It encodes CASSTVTSGREETQYF.